The 31 T cell receptor beta chains listed next were all sequenced from one sample in a study of blood T cells in healthy people across ages. With a J-beta primer mix and a sample-barcoded 5' primer, a second PCR ran roughly 6 to 12 cycles. TCRdb redid the calling of the 5' RACE reads with MiXCR, one entry per CDR3 protein. The sample lists about 1.5 million distinct CDR3 sequences; 42% were seen once. Sequenced material: blood. The receptors come from a young woman in good health.

Comments on this clonotype: A much larger clone differs from this one at a single base, so this may be a read error. This chain uses TRBV12-3 or TRBV12-4 with TRBJ2-5, with 10 bases identical to TRBD1. Near its end, the DNA agrees better with TRBJ2-7, so the J call may be wrong. The CDR3 has 13 amino acids. The CDR3 region is CASSRRDRGEQYF. The DNA of the CDR3 is TGTGCCAGCAGTCGCCGGGACAGGGGCGAGCAGTACTTC.

J is TRBJ2-1 and V is TRBV4-1; 8 bases line up with TRBD2. Germline CDR1 MGHRA, CDR2 YSYEKL. The CDR3 has 17 residues. Trimming at V came to 0 bases and at J to 2 bases, leaving 6 bases not matched to a gene. The CDR3 spells CASSQDNTGGAYNEQFF. In DNA, the CDR3 is TGCGCCAGCAGCCAAGACAATACCGGGGGGGCCTACAATGAGCAGTTCTTC.

In this sample, this clonotype turned up a few times. The rearrangement links TRBV24-1 to TRBJ2-7; D could derive from TRBD1 or TRBD2 (5 bases each). CDR3 length equals 15 residues. Per germline, CDR1 KGHDR and CDR2 SFDVKD. The V gene lost 4 bases and the J gene lost 5 bases, with 17 bases spanning the gap. The CDR3 nucleotides are TGTGCCACCAGTGAGGGAAGTCTACGGGACCACGAGCAGTACTTC. Amino acid sequence: CATSEGSLRDHEQYF.

This rearrangement joins TRBV20-1 to TRBJ2-3, with 13 bases identical to TRBD2. CDR3 size: 16 residues. The germline V gene has CDR1 DFQATT and CDR2 SNEGSKA (reference sequence). V trimming: 5 bases; J trimming: 4 bases; junction bases outside the gene matches: 9. CDR3 sequence (DNA): TGCAGTGCTGTAAGCCCGACTAGCGGGGGGCCAGATACGCAGTATTTT. This sequence encodes CSAVSPTSGGPDTQYF.

A word on this clonotype: The junction departs from germline at one end; a sequencing error may be responsible. This chain joins TRBV9 and TRBJ2-1, with 8 bases fitting TRBD2. The CDR3 covers 15 residues. Germline CDR1 and CDR2: SGDLS and YYNGEE. CDR3 in DNA: TGTGCCAGCAGCTTCGGGACTAGTGACAACAATGGGCAGTTCTTC. Residues: CASSFGTSDNNGQFF. The full variable domain, with the rest looked up from reference TRBV9 and TRBJ2-1, is DSGVTQTPKHLITATGQRVTLRCSPRSGDLSVYWYQQSLDQGLQFLIQYYNGEERAKGNILERFSAQQFPDLHSELNLSSLELGDSALYFCASSFGTSDNNGQFFGPGTRLTVL.

CDR3 sequence reads: CASSEQRYNEQFF. DNA of the CDR3: TGTGCCAGCAGTGAACAGCGATACAATGAGCAGTTCTTC. This chain links TRBV2 with TRBJ2-1, with unresolved D. This CDR3 comprises 13 residues. V was cut by 2 bases and J by 4 bases, with 6 bases left in between. Germline V gene sequence: CDR1 SNHLY, CDR2 FYNNEI. Variable domain in full (rest from reference TRBV2 and TRBJ2-1): EPEVTQTPSHQVTQMGQEVILRCVPISNHLYFYWYRQILGQKVEFLVSFYNNEISEKSEIFDDQFSVERPDGSNFTLKIRSTKLEDSAMYFCASSEQRYNEQFFGPGTRLTVL.

The J gene is TRBJ1-4, the V gene TRBV7-6, with TRBD1 as a possible D gene (6 bases). Looked up from germline, CDR1 is SGHVS and CDR2 is FNYEAQ. This CDR3 has 17 residues. Trimming removed 4 bases at V and 6 bases at J, with 21 bases between. The CDR3 spells CASSSHNGGMGDEKLFF. CDR3 nucleotides: TGTGCCAGCAGCTCGCACAACGGGGGCATGGGAGATGAAAAACTGTTTTTT.

The rearrangement links TRBV29-1 to TRBJ2-1; tentatively, D is TRBD2 (6 bases). This CDR3 region has 16 residues. Germline V gene data show CDR1 as SQVTM and CDR2 as ANQGSEA. The V gene lost 1 base and the J gene lost 0 bases, with 13 bases spanning the gap. CDR3: CSVEVGTSNSYNEQFF. In DNA form, the CDR3 reads TGCAGCGTTGAAGTGGGTACTAGCAACTCCTACAATGAGCAGTTCTTC.

The V gene is TRBV20-1, the J gene TRBJ2-3; D gene ambiguous. This CDR3 contains 16 residues. V was shortened by 8 bases and J by 0 bases, with 21 bases between the two germline ends. The germline gives CDR1 DFQATT, CDR2 SNEGSKA (reference sequence). The DNA of the CDR3 is TGCAGTCCGGCCGGCTTCCTCGGCGGTAGCACAGATACGCAGTATTTT. Residues: CSPAGFLGGSTDTQYF.

This clonotype was found many times. V and J are TRBV7-2 and TRBJ2-7; 12 nucleotides align to TRBD2. Germline CDR1 is SGHTA and CDR2 is FQGNSA. The ends lost 1 base at V and 6 bases at J; junction bases unmatched: 1. The CDR3 runs to 14 residues. The CDR3 nucleotides read TGTGCCAGCAGCTTAGGACTAGCGGGAGCCGAGCAGTACTTC. The encoded protein is CASSLGLAGAEQYF.

This clonotype was found a few times. The chain joins TRBV6-5 to TRBJ2-7, with D maybe TRBD2 (6 bases). The CDR3 is made up of 15 amino acids. Trimming took 0 bases from V and 6 from J, leaving 15 bases between them. Germline-derived CDR1 and CDR2 are MNHEY and SVGAGI. The CDR3 DNA sequence: TGTGCCAGCAGTTACTCCCGTATCGCCGGGAGCGAGCAGTACTTC. Translation: CASSYSRIAGSEQYF.

The chain links TRBV3-1 to TRBJ2-7, with 9 nucleotides matching TRBD2. CDR3 length: 16 residues. Per the germline V gene, CDR1 is LGHDT and CDR2 is YNNKEL (reference sequence). The V segment lost 4 bases and the J segment 2 bases; nucleotides outside the gene matches: 9. CDR3 protein: CASSPPVSGGTYEQYF. DNA for the CDR3: TGTGCCAGCAGCCCCCCCGTGAGCGGGGGGACCTACGAGCAGTACTTC.

The V and J genes are TRBV15 and TRBJ2-1, with TRBD2 matching 7 bases. The DNA end lines up better with TRBJ2-7; the J call may be wrong. This CDR3 is built from 16 residues. Germline CDR1 LNHNV, CDR2 YYDKDF (reference sequence). In nucleotides, the CDR3 is TGTGCCACCAGCAGGGTGAGACTAGCTGCTTACAATGAGCAGTACTTC. Encoded protein: CATSRVRLAAYNEQYF.

The rearrangement joins TRBV5-1 to TRBJ1-2, with a weak D call TRBD1 (6 bases). Trimming left V 5 bases short and J 8 bases short, with 19 bases between. Germline V gene lookup returns CDR1 SGHRS and CDR2 YFSETQ. This CDR3 spans 14 amino acids. CDR3 DNA sequence: TGCGCCAGCAGTCAAACGGGGGGCGCCGAGGGCTACACCTTC. Protein sequence: CASSQTGGAEGYTF.

This chain links TRBV4-1 with TRBJ1-3, with D perhaps TRBD1 (5 bases). Trimming took 0 bases from V and 4 from J, leaving 13 bases between them. The CDR3 has 16 amino acids. The V gene's germline CDR1 is MGHRA and CDR2 YSYEKL. CDR3 sequence: CASSQDRGVKGNTIYF. CDR3 nucleotide sequence: TGCGCCAGCAGCCAAGATCGAGGGGTCAAAGGAAACACCATATATTTT.

This chain joins TRBV6-5 and TRBJ1-2, with D possibly TRBD1 on 6 matching bases. V lost 8 bases to trimming and J lost 4 bases, with 14 bases between them. There are 13 residues in the CDR3. Germline V CDR1 and CDR2: MNHEY, SVGAGI. CDR3 region: CASAQGQAYGYTF. CDR3 DNA: TGTGCCAGCGCCCAGGGACAAGCCTATGGCTACACCTTC.

Of note for this clonotype: With a much larger clone just one base away, this may be a read error. V is TRBV25-1 and J is TRBJ2-1; no definite D call. CDR3 length: 11 residues. The V and J ends lost 3 bases and 13 bases respectively, with 10 bases between them. Per the germline V gene, CDR1 is MGHDK and CDR2 is SYGVNS. CDR3 protein: CASSEVETQFF. In DNA form, the CDR3 reads TGTGCCAGCAGTGAGGTAGAGACCCAGTTCTTC.

The chain recombines TRBV7-9 with TRBJ1-2, with 7 bases identical to TRBD1. V was clipped by 5 bases and J by 4 bases; unmatched bases: 10. The CDR3 spans 15 residues. Germline V lookup: CDR1 SEHNR, CDR2 FQNEAQ (reference sequence). The CDR3 nucleotides read TGTGCCAGCAGCGCATCATCAGGGGGAAGCTATGGCTACACCTTC. Encoded protein: CASSASSGGSYGYTF. Looking up the rest from reference TRBV7-9 and TRBJ1-2 gives the full variable domain: DTGVSQNPRHKITKRGQNVTFRCDPISEHNRLYWYRQTLGQGPEFLTYFQNEAQLEKSRLLSDRFSAERPKGSFSTLEIQRTEQGDSAMYLCASSASSGGSYGYTFGSGTRLTVV.

At least ten counts were recorded for this clonotype. The chain links TRBV10-3 to TRBJ2-7; a possible D gene is TRBD2 (6 bases). Trimming shortened V by 11 bases and J by 0 bases, and 14 bases separated the two germline ends. The CDR3 covers 13 residues. The germline gives CDR1 ENHRY, CDR2 SYGVKD. The CDR3: CAARDFNSYEQYF. CDR3 DNA: TGTGCCGCCCGGGACTTTAACTCCTACGAGCAGTACTTC.

This chain joins TRBV29-1 and TRBJ2-1; D remains unclear. Germline V gene sequence: CDR1 SQVTM, CDR2 ANQGSEA. Trimming took off 4 bases at V and 0 bases at J, with 4 bases between the two ends. The CDR3 has 12 amino acids. As DNA, the CDR3 is TGCAGCGTTGGCCTCTCCTACAATGAGCAGTTCTTC. Its translation is CSVGLSYNEQFF.

This sequence joins TRBV4-1 and TRBJ2-7; possibly TRBD1 for D (6 bases). The CDR3 runs 15 residues. V lost 1 base and J lost 0, with 10 bases in between. Per germline, CDR1 MGHRA and CDR2 YSYEKL. This CDR3 reads CASSQAQGPSYEQYF. The CDR3 coding sequence is TGCGCCAGCAGCCAAGCACAGGGACCCTCCTACGAGCAGTACTTC.

This clonotype was counted between two and nine times. The J gene is TRBJ1-2, the V gene TRBV5-1; D remains ambiguous. Deletions cut 0 bases from V and 7 bases from J, with 10 bases between. CDR1 and CDR2 from the germline V gene are SGHRS and YFSETQ. The CDR3 runs to 13 residues. The CDR3 here is CASSLGPTGGYTF. For the CDR3, the DNA is TGCGCCAGCAGCTTGGGACCAACTGGTGGCTACACCTTC. Full variable domain (outside the CDR3, taken from reference TRBV5-1 and TRBJ1-2): KAGVTQTPRYLIKTRGQQVTLSCSPISGHRSVSWYQQTPGQGLQFLFEYFSETQRNKGNFPGRFSGRQFSNSRSEMNVSTLELGDSALYLCASSLGPTGGYTFGSGTRLTVV.

This clonotype was counted between two and nine times. This chain links TRBV12-3 or TRBV12-4 with TRBJ1-4; D gene ambiguous. With 5 bases removed from V and 0 bases from J, the gap between germline ends came to 13 bases. The CDR3 runs 16 residues. The CDR3 sequence: CASSPRGVTTNEKLFF. The CDR3 DNA is TGTGCCAGCAGTCCCCGAGGAGTAACAACTAATGAAAAACTGTTTTTT.

This clonotype was seen many times. The rearrangement links TRBV5-1 to TRBJ2-1, with 12 bases that match TRBD2. Trimming at V came to 0 bases and at J to 7 bases, leaving 8 bases not matched to a gene. Germline CDR1 and CDR2: SGHRS and YFSETQ. The CDR3 spans 17 residues. As DNA, the CDR3 is TGCGCCAGCAGCTTGGTACCCGGACTAGCGGGGAATAATGAGCAGTTCTTC. Its protein product is CASSLVPGLAGNNEQFF.

For the CDR3, the DNA is TGCGCCAGCAGCCAATATAGCGGGGGGGCCGATGAGCAGTTCTTC. Protein sequence: CASSQYSGGADEQFF. This rearrangement joins TRBV4-1 to TRBJ2-1; 11 bases map to TRBD2. CDR1 MGHRA and CDR2 YSYEKL come from the germline V gene. The ends lost 2 bases at V and 8 bases at J; junction bases unmatched: 5. The CDR3 totals 15 residues.

This chain uses TRBV12-3 or TRBV12-4 with TRBJ2-1, with 9 bases identical to TRBD1. Trimming took 6 bases from V and 4 from J; bases not matched to a gene: 16. The length of the CDR3 is 18 residues. CDR3 nucleotides: TGTGCCAGCAGGCCGGGACAGGGTGATAGGACTACTTACAATGAGCAGTTCTTC. It yields the protein CASRPGQGDRTTYNEQFF.

This clonotype was found a few times. The V gene is TRBV4-2, the J gene TRBJ1-2, with 10 bases identical to TRBD1. The CDR3 loop spans 15 amino acids. The junction had 7 bases not matched to a gene; V was cut back by 1 base and J by 8 bases. Germline V gene data show CDR1 as LGHNA and CDR2 as YNFKEQ. This CDR3 reads CASSQGQGAEEGYTF. CDR3 sequence (DNA): TGTGCCAGCAGCCAAGGACAGGGGGCAGAAGAGGGCTACACCTTC.

This chain uses TRBV25-1 with TRBJ2-7, with D uncertain. CDR3 length equals 12 residues. Germline V CDR1 and CDR2: MGHDK, SYGVNS. The V end was cut by 5 bases, the J end by 3 bases, with 8 bases between. CDR3 sequence reads: CASSWTVYEQYF. CDR3 coding DNA: TGTGCCAGCAGTTGGACCGTCTACGAGCAGTACTTC.

This CDR3 is CASSEAGRADSPLHF. CDR3 coding DNA: TGTGCCAGCAGTGAAGCTGGCAGGGCCGATTCACCCCTCCACTTT. The gene calls are TRBV6-1 and TRBJ1-6, with D possibly being TRBD1 (5 bases). Germline V gene data show CDR1 as MNHNS and CDR2 as SASEGT. The length of the CDR3 is 15 residues. Trimming stripped 0 bases from V and 8 bases from J, with 11 bases between.

The CDR3 DNA is TGCGCCAGCGGCGGGACCACCTACGAGCAGTACTTC. It encodes CASGGTTYEQYF. This chain joins TRBV5-1 and TRBJ2-7; D possibly corresponds to TRBD2 (6 bases). The germline V gene encodes CDR1 SGHRS and CDR2 YFSETQ. The CDR3 runs 12 residues. V was trimmed by 7 bases and J by 2 bases, leaving 10 bases between them.

The V call is TRBV28, the J call TRBJ2-3; D gene unclear. CDR3 size: 10 residues. Germline V gives CDR1 MDHEN, CDR2 SYDVKM. Trimming shortened V by 10 bases and J by 8 bases, and 10 bases separated the two germline ends. CDR3 nucleotides: TGTGCCATTTCTGGCGGTACGCAGTATTTT. Its translation is CAISGGTQYF.